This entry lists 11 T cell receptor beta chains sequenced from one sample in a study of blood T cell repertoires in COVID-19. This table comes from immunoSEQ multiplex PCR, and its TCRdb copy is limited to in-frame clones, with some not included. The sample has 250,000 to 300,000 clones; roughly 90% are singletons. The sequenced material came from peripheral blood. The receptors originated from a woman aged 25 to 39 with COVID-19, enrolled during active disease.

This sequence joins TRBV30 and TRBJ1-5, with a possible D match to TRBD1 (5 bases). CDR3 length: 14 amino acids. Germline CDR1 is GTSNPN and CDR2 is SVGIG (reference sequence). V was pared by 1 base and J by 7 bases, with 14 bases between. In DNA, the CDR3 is TGTGCCTGGAGTGCCGGGGACGCGGGGCAGCCCCAGCATTTT. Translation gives CAWSAGDAGQPQHF.

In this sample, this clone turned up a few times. The CDR3 coding sequence is TGTGCCAGCAGCGAGGGACAGGCCCGGTATGGCTACACCTTC. Residues: CASSEGQARYGYTF. The chain uses TRBV5-6 and TRBJ1-2, with 8 bases fitting TRBD1. V was clipped by 4 bases and J by 5 bases; unmatched bases: 7. This CDR3 has 14 residues. Germline V lookup: CDR1 SGHDT, CDR2 YYEEEE.

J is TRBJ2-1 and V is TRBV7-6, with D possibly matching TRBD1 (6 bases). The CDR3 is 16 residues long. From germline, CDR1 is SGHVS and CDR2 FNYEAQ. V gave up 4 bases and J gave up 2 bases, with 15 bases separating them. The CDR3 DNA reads TGTGCCAGCAGCTCACGGACAGCTCTACCCTACAATGAGCAGTTCTTC. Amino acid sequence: CASSSRTALPYNEQFF.

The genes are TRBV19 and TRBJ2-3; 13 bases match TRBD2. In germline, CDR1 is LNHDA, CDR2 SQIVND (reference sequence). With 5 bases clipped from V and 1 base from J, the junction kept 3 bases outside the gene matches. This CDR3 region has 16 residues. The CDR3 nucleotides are TGTGCCAGTAGTCTACTAGCGGGAGGGGGCACAGATACGCAGTATTTT. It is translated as CASSLLAGGGTDTQYF.

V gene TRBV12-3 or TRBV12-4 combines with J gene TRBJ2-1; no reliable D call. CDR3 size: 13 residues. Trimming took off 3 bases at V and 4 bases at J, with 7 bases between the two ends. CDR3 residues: CASSFGEYNEQFF. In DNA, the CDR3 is TGTGCCAGCAGTTTTGGAGAATACAATGAGCAGTTCTTC.

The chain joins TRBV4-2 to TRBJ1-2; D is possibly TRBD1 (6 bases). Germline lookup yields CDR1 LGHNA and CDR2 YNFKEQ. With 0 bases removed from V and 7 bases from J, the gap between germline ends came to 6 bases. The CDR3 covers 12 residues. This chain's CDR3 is CASSQETGGYTF. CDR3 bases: TGTGCCAGCAGCCAAGAGACAGGTGGCTACACCTTC.

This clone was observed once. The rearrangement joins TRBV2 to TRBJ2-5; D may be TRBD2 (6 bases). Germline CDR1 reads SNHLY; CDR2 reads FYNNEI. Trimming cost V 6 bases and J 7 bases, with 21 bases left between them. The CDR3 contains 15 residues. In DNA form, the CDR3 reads TGTGCCAGCAGACCCGCCTCGGTTAGCGGTCGGACCCAGTACTTC. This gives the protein CASRPASVSGRTQYF.

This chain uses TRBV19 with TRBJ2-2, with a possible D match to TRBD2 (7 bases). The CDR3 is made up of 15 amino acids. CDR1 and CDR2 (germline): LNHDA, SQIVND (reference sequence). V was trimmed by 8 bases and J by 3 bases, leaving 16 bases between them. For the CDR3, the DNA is TGTGCCAGTGTCTGGACAGCGGGATACACCGGGGAGCTGTTTTTT. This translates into CASVWTAGYTGELFF.

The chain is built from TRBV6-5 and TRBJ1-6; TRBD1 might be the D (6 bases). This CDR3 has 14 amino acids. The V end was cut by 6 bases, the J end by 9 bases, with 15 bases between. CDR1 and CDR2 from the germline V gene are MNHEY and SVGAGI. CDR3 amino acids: CASRLQGSASPLHF. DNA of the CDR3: TGTGCCAGCAGATTACAGGGAAGCGCTTCACCCCTCCACTTT.

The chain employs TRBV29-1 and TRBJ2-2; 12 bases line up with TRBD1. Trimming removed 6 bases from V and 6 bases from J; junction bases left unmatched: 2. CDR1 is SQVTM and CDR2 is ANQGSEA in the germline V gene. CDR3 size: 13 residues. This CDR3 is CSVGTGGPGELFF. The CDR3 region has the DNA TGCAGCGTGGGGACAGGGGGCCCCGGGGAGCTGTTTTTT.

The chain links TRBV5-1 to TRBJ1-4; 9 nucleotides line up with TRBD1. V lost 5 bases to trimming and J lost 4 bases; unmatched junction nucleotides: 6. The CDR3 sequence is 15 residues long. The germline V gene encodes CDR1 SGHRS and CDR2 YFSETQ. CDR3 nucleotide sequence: TGCGCCAGCAGGACAGGGGGAGAGTTTAATGAAAAACTGTTTTTT. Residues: CASRTGGEFNEKLFF.